This T cell receptor (beta chain) was identified during a study of blood T cell repertoires in COVID-19. The table lists this clone with many counts. The V end was cut by 4 bases, the J end by 6 bases, with 10 bases between. This CDR3 region has 12 residues. The germline V gene has CDR1 LGHDT and CDR2 YNNKEL (reference sequence). TCRdb keeps only in-frame clones here, not all; method: immunoSEQ multiplex PCR. Seen here are around 220,000 clones, 65% to 85% observed once, and the top ten hold roughly 4%. V usage is TRBV3-1 (or the pseudogene TRBV3-2) and J usage is TRBJ2-7; tentative D call: TRBD1 (6 bases). Sequenced input: peripheral blood. The sequence was collected from a woman aged 40 to 55 with active or convalescent COVID-19. Written as DNA, the CDR3 is TGTGCCAGCAGCCCCACAGGGTTCGAGCAGTACTTC. Translated: CASSPTGFEQYF.